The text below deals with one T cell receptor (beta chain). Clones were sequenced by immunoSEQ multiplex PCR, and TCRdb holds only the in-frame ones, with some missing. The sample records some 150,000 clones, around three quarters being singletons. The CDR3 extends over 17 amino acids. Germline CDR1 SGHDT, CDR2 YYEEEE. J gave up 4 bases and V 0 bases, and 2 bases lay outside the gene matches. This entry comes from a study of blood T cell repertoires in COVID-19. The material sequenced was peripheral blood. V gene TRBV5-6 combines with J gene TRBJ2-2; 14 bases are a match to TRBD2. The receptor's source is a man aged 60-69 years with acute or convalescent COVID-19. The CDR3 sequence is CASSLGLAGGVTGELFF. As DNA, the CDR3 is TGTGCCAGCAGCTTGGGACTAGCGGGAGGGGTCACCGGGGAGCTGTTTTTT.